The rows below give T cell receptor beta chains drawn from one sample of a study of blood T cell repertoires in COVID-19. The protocol was immunoSEQ multiplex PCR, while the TCRdb copy is restricted to in-frame clones and leaves out a portion. The sample carries roughly 200,000 clones, about 91% recorded once. What was sequenced was PBMCs or T cells enriched from blood (not recorded which). The receptors come from a woman in her thirties or forties with acute COVID-19. CDR3s include the opening cysteine and the closing phenylalanine or tryptophan. D genes are given only for firm matches. A clone size is listed for some rows: how often the clone was seen (once, few, many), or a class if it is expanded.

clone_size: once
j_call: TRBJ1-4
d_call: .
v_call: TRBV19
cdr3_nt: TGTGCCAGTAGTATCCCGGACAGATCTGCAACTAATGAAAAACTGTTTTTT
cdr3_aa: CASSIPDRSATNEKLFF

clone_size: .
j_call: TRBJ1-3
d_call: .
v_call: TRBV6-5
cdr3_nt: TGTGCCAGCAGTTCCCACGATTCCGGGTTCGGGACCATATATTTT
cdr3_aa: CASSSHDSGFGTIYF

clone_size: .
j_call: TRBJ2-1
d_call: TRBD2
v_call: TRBV7-8
cdr3_nt: TGTGCCAGCAGCTGGACTAGCGGGAGGGACAATGAGCAGTTCTTC
cdr3_aa: CASSWTSGRDNEQFF

clone_size: once
j_call: TRBJ1-3
d_call: TRBD1
v_call: TRBV9
cdr3_nt: TGTGCCAGCAGCGTAGCTACAGGGGACTCTGGAAACACCATATATTTT
cdr3_aa: CASSVATGDSGNTIYF

clone_size: .
j_call: TRBJ1-1
d_call: TRBD1
v_call: TRBV3-1/TRBV3-2
cdr3_nt: TGTGCCAGCAGCCCCACAGGGGGGAACACTGAAGCTTTCTTT
cdr3_aa: CASSPTGGNTEAFF

clone_size: .
j_call: TRBJ2-5
d_call: TRBD1
v_call: TRBV13
cdr3_nt: TGTGCCAGCAGCCCAGGACAGGGACGAGAGACCCAGTACTTC
cdr3_aa: CASSPGQGRETQYF

clone_size: .
j_call: TRBJ2-3
d_call: .
v_call: TRBV30
cdr3_nt: TGTGCCTGGAGTGTAAAGTTCACGGGAACAGATACGCAGTATTTT
cdr3_aa: CAWSVKFTGTDTQYF

clone_size: .
j_call: TRBJ2-7
d_call: TRBD2
v_call: TRBV11-2
cdr3_nt: TGTGCCAGCAGCTCGTTCAGGACTAGCGGGTCGAAGGGGTACGAGCAGTACTTC
cdr3_aa: CASSSFRTSGSKGYEQYF

clone_size: .
j_call: TRBJ2-1
d_call: TRBD2
v_call: TRBV7-9
cdr3_nt: TGTGCCAGCAGCCATACCGGGACTAGCGGGATTAATGAGCAGTTCTTC
cdr3_aa: CASSHTGTSGINEQFF

clone_size: once
j_call: TRBJ2-5
d_call: TRBD2
v_call: TRBV7-3
cdr3_nt: TGTGCCAGCAGCCCGGGACTAGCGGGACCACAAGAGACCCAGTACTTC
cdr3_aa: CASSPGLAGPQETQYF

clone_size: .
j_call: TRBJ1-2
d_call: .
v_call: TRBV28
cdr3_nt: TGTGCCAGCAGTTTCACCGGGAACTATGGCTACACCTTC
cdr3_aa: CASSFTGNYGYTF

clone_size: .
j_call: TRBJ2-6
d_call: TRBD1
v_call: TRBV5-1
cdr3_nt: TGCGCCAGCAGCTTGGGCCCCAGGGGGAGCTCTGGGGCCAACGTCCTGACTTTC
cdr3_aa: CASSLGPRGSSGANVLTF

clone_size: .
j_call: TRBJ1-4
d_call: .
v_call: TRBV15
cdr3_nt: TGTGCCACCAGCAGAGATGTAGGGAGCGATGAAAAACTGTTTTTT
cdr3_aa: CATSRDVGSDEKLFF

clone_size: .
j_call: TRBJ2-7
d_call: TRBD2
v_call: TRBV5-1
cdr3_nt: TGCGCCAGCAGCTCAACTAGCGGGAGCTCCTACGAGCAGTACTTC
cdr3_aa: CASSSTSGSSYEQYF

clone_size: .
j_call: TRBJ1-4
d_call: .
v_call: TRBV5-1
cdr3_nt: TGCGCCAGCAGCCGACGGAGGGGTAAGCGGGGTGAAAAACTGTTTTTT
cdr3_aa: CASSRRRGKRGEKLFF

clone_size: .
j_call: TRBJ2-2
d_call: TRBD1
v_call: TRBV11-3
cdr3_nt: TGTGCCAGCAGCTTAGCGACAGGGACGGCCGGGGAGCTGTTTTTT
cdr3_aa: CASSLATGTAGELFF

clone_size: .
j_call: TRBJ2-7
d_call: TRBD2
v_call: TRBV30
cdr3_nt: TGTGCCGGGACTAGCGGGGGGATTACCGAGCAGTACTTC
cdr3_aa: CAGTSGGITEQYF

clone_size: .
j_call: TRBJ2-3
d_call: .
v_call: TRBV4-2
cdr3_nt: TGTGCCAGCAGCCAAGTCACGGGAGAGTCAGATACGCAGTATTTT
cdr3_aa: CASSQVTGESDTQYF

clone_size: once
j_call: TRBJ1-2
d_call: TRBD1
v_call: TRBV5-4
cdr3_nt: TGTGCCAGCAGCTTAGGTGGACAGGGGGCGTCGAGGGCCTATGGCTACACCTTC
cdr3_aa: CASSLGGQGASRAYGYTF

clone_size: .
j_call: TRBJ1-1
d_call: TRBD1
v_call: TRBV18
cdr3_nt: TGTGCCAGCTCACCGACGGGACAGGGTTGGGGGGACACTGAAGCTTTCTTT
cdr3_aa: CASSPTGQGWGDTEAFF

clone_size: few
j_call: TRBJ2-3
d_call: TRBD2
v_call: TRBV11-2
cdr3_nt: TGTGCCAGCAGCGTACTAGCGACGCCCGGGGGGACGCAGTATTTT
cdr3_aa: CASSVLATPGGTQYF

clone_size: .
j_call: TRBJ2-2
d_call: .
v_call: TRBV7-6
cdr3_nt: TGTGCCAGCAGCTTAGGGGCAGGTCGGTCCGGGGAGCTGTTTTTT
cdr3_aa: CASSLGAGRSGELFF

clone_size: many
j_call: TRBJ1-4
d_call: TRBD1
v_call: TRBV19
cdr3_nt: TGTGCCAGTAGTAGACAGGGTGATGAAAAACTGTTTTTT
cdr3_aa: CASSRQGDEKLFF

clone_size: .
j_call: TRBJ2-2
d_call: TRBD1
v_call: TRBV19
cdr3_nt: TGTGCCAGTAGTCCCCGGGACAGCTACACCGGGGAGCTGTTTTTT
cdr3_aa: CASSPRDSYTGELFF

clone_size: .
j_call: TRBJ1-1
d_call: .
v_call: TRBV20-1
cdr3_nt: TGCAGTGCAAACAGGGACACTGAAGCTTTCTTT
cdr3_aa: CSANRDTEAFF

clone_size: once
j_call: TRBJ1-4
d_call: TRBD1
v_call: TRBV7-9
cdr3_nt: TGTGCCAGCAGCTGGGGCCAGGGGGATGAAAAACTGTTTTTT
cdr3_aa: CASSWGQGDEKLFF

clone_size: .
j_call: TRBJ1-2
d_call: .
v_call: TRBV19
cdr3_nt: TGTGCCAGTAGTATAATCGGCCAGGGATACGGCTACACCTTC
cdr3_aa: CASSIIGQGYGYTF

clone_size: .
j_call: TRBJ1-2
d_call: .
v_call: TRBV7-9
cdr3_nt: TGTGCCAGCAGCTTTGTAACAGGGAGTTTCGTCAACTATGGCTACACCTTC
cdr3_aa: CASSFVTGSFVNYGYTF

clone_size: .
j_call: TRBJ1-1
d_call: TRBD1
v_call: TRBV27
cdr3_nt: TGTGCCAGCAGTTTGCAGGGGGCTGGTACTGAAGCTTTCTTT
cdr3_aa: CASSLQGAGTEAFF

clone_size: .
j_call: TRBJ1-2
d_call: .
v_call: TRBV10-3
cdr3_nt: TGTGCCATCAAAAGGGACTCCGTAAACTATGGCTACACCTTC
cdr3_aa: CAIKRDSVNYGYTF

clone_size: .
j_call: TRBJ1-2
d_call: TRBD1
v_call: TRBV5-1
cdr3_nt: TGCGCCAGCAGCTCGGGACAGAACTATGGCTACACCTTC
cdr3_aa: CASSSGQNYGYTF

clone_size: .
j_call: TRBJ2-5
d_call: .
v_call: TRBV19
cdr3_nt: TGTGCCAGTAGTATAGGAGCTAGCAGGAGGGGAGAGACCCAGTACTTC
cdr3_aa: CASSIGASRRGETQYF

clone_size: .
j_call: TRBJ2-1
d_call: TRBD1
v_call: TRBV7-9
cdr3_nt: TGTGCCAGCAGCCCTAGGACAGGGAGGTCCTACAATGAGCAGTTCTTC
cdr3_aa: CASSPRTGRSYNEQFF

clone_size: .
j_call: TRBJ2-5
d_call: .
v_call: TRBV6-5
cdr3_nt: TGTGCCAGCAGTCAACAGAATCAAGAGACCCAGTACTTC
cdr3_aa: CASSQQNQETQYF

clone_size: .
j_call: TRBJ1-4
d_call: TRBD1
v_call: TRBV29-1
cdr3_nt: TGCAGCGTTGTCGGGCTCGGACAGGGGGGTGAAAAACTGTTTTTT
cdr3_aa: CSVVGLGQGGEKLFF

clone_size: .
j_call: TRBJ1-1
d_call: TRBD1
v_call: TRBV23-1
cdr3_nt: TGCGCCAGCAGTCAAGGATGGGACAGGAACACTGAAGCTTTCTTT
cdr3_aa: CASSQGWDRNTEAFF

clone_size: once
j_call: TRBJ1-2
d_call: TRBD1
v_call: TRBV19
cdr3_nt: TGTGCCAGTACTTCAGCTGCGACAGGGGATGGCTACACCTTC
cdr3_aa: CASTSAATGDGYTF

clone_size: .
j_call: TRBJ2-3
d_call: TRBD2
v_call: TRBV7-3
cdr3_nt: TGTGCCAGCAGCTTAAACCTAGCGGGTCCCACAGATACGCAGTATTTT
cdr3_aa: CASSLNLAGPTDTQYF

clone_size: .
j_call: TRBJ1-2
d_call: TRBD1
v_call: TRBV4-2
cdr3_nt: TGTGCCAGCAGCCTGCCTGGACAGGACTATGGCTACACCTTC
cdr3_aa: CASSLPGQDYGYTF

clone_size: .
j_call: TRBJ2-5
d_call: TRBD1
v_call: TRBV28
cdr3_nt: TGTGCCAGCAGTCTAACCGGGACAGGGGGCATTTGGGAGACCCAGTACTTC
cdr3_aa: CASSLTGTGGIWETQYF

clone_size: .
j_call: TRBJ1-4
d_call: TRBD1
v_call: TRBV30
cdr3_nt: TGTGCCTGGAGCCCCAGGACAGGGGTTAATGAAAAACTGTTTTTT
cdr3_aa: CAWSPRTGVNEKLFF

clone_size: .
j_call: TRBJ1-1
d_call: .
v_call: TRBV19
cdr3_nt: TGTGCCAGTAGTATTGGTGAGACTGAAGCTTTCTTT
cdr3_aa: CASSIGETEAFF

clone_size: .
j_call: TRBJ2-7
d_call: TRBD2
v_call: TRBV6-5
cdr3_nt: TGTGCCAGCATCACTAGCGGAAACTCCTACGAGCAGTACTTC
cdr3_aa: CASITSGNSYEQYF

clone_size: .
j_call: TRBJ2-7
d_call: TRBD1
v_call: TRBV28
cdr3_nt: TGTGCCAGCATATCCGGGACAGCCGAGCAGTACTTC
cdr3_aa: CASISGTAEQYF

clone_size: .
j_call: TRBJ2-7
d_call: TRBD1
v_call: TRBV7-2
cdr3_nt: TGTGCCAGCAGCGCGGGACAGGGGGCCTACGAGCAGTACTTC
cdr3_aa: CASSAGQGAYEQYF

clone_size: few
j_call: TRBJ2-7
d_call: .
v_call: TRBV3-1/TRBV3-2
cdr3_nt: TGTGCCAGCAGCCAAAGGTCCACTAGCAGCTCCTACGAGCAGTACTTC
cdr3_aa: CASSQRSTSSSYEQYF

clone_size: .
j_call: TRBJ2-1
d_call: .
v_call: TRBV9
cdr3_nt: TGTGCCAGCAGCAGTACTCCGTCGAGGTACAATGAGCAGTTCTTC
cdr3_aa: CASSSTPSRYNEQFF

clone_size: .
j_call: TRBJ2-3
d_call: TRBD1
v_call: TRBV6-1
cdr3_nt: TGTGCCAGCAGTAAAGCCTGGGACAGGGGCACAGATACGCAGTATTTT
cdr3_aa: CASSKAWDRGTDTQYF